These 8 T cell receptor beta chains originate from one sample sequenced in a study of blood T cell repertoires in COVID-19. TCRdb's copy holds only in-frame clones and misses some; the assay was immunoSEQ multiplex PCR. This table holds roughly 70,000 clones, about 80% found once. Sequencing used peripheral blood. The receptors were sampled from a man in his sixties or seventies who had recovered from COVID-19.

V usage is TRBV27 and J usage is TRBJ1-5; a possible D gene is TRBD1 (6 bases). Germline V gene lookup returns CDR1 MNHEY and CDR2 SMNVEV (reference sequence). V was trimmed by 2 bases and J by 7 bases, leaving 9 bases between them. This CDR3 is built from 13 residues. The CDR3 DNA sequence: TGTGCCAGCAGTTTAGGGGGCGGACAGCCCCAGCATTTT. Encoded protein: CASSLGGGQPQHF.

The chain combines TRBV6-5 with TRBJ1-3; TRBD1 might be the D (5 bases). V was cut by 2 bases and J by 3 bases, with 14 bases left in between. This CDR3 region has 16 residues. Germline values: CDR1 MNHEY, CDR2 SVGAGI. The chain's CDR3 is CASSYLAGGRGNTIYF. CDR3 bases: TGTGCCAGCAGTTACCTAGCGGGGGGTCGTGGAAACACCATATATTTT.

The chain recombines TRBV11-3 with TRBJ2-3, with TRBD2 matching 7 bases. Trimming took 6 bases from V and 7 from J; bases not matched to a gene: 7. This CDR3 spans 13 amino acids. Germline CDR1 is SGHNT and CDR2 is YENEEA. The CDR3 nucleotides are TGTGCCAGCAGATCCAATAGCGGGCATACGCAGTATTTT. It yields the protein CASRSNSGHTQYF. The whole variable domain, filled in from reference TRBV11-3 and TRBJ2-3, reads EAGVVQSPRYKIIEKKQPVAFWCNPISGHNTLYWYLQNLGQGPELLIRYENEEAVDDSQLPKDRFSAERLKGVDSTLKIQPAELGDSAVYLCASRSNSGHTQYFGPGTRLTVL.

This chain links TRBV28 with TRBJ1-5; D not resolved. The V gene lost 1 base and the J gene lost 1 base, with 14 bases spanning the gap. The CDR3 loop spans 17 amino acids. Per the germline V gene, CDR1 is MDHEN and CDR2 is SYDVKM. CDR3 in amino acids: CASSLFEGVQSNQPQHF. In DNA form, the CDR3 reads TGTGCCAGCAGTTTATTCGAAGGAGTACAAAGCAATCAGCCCCAGCATTTT. The full variable domain, its missing parts supplied by reference TRBV28 and TRBJ1-5, is DVKVTQSSRYLVKRTGEKVFLECVQDMDHENMFWYRQDPGLGLRLIYFSYDVKMKEKGDIPEGYSVSREKKERFSLILESASTNQTSMYLCASSLFEGVQSNQPQHFGDGTRLSIL.

This clone was recorded once. This sequence joins TRBV4-3 and TRBJ2-5, with 8 positions matching TRBD2. The length of the CDR3 is 16 residues. Per the germline V gene, CDR1 is LGHNA and CDR2 is YSLEER. J gave up 5 bases and V 0 bases, and 8 bases lay outside the gene matches. The CDR3: CASSQDLQREWETQYF. Here the CDR3 DNA reads TGCGCCAGCAGCCAAGATCTCCAGCGGGAGTGGGAGACCCAGTACTTC.

This clone was detected once. The V and J genes are TRBV6-5 and TRBJ1-3, with 11 bases aligning to TRBD1. Trimming took 7 bases from V and 8 from J; bases not matched to a gene: 7. Germline V gene data show CDR1 as MNHEY and CDR2 as SVGAGI. The CDR3 is 14 amino acids. The CDR3 region has the DNA TGTGCCAGCACTTCGGGACAGGGGGTAGACACCATATATTTT. It yields the protein CASTSGQGVDTIYF.

This clone was detected once. V usage is TRBV20-1 and J usage is TRBJ1-1; D gene ambiguous. The CDR3 totals 11 residues. CDR1 and CDR2 (germline): DFQATT, SNEGSKA (reference sequence). V dropped 6 bases and J dropped 3 bases, with 8 bases sitting between them. This CDR3 reads CSARPDTEAFF. CDR3 coding DNA: TGCAGTGCCAGGCCTGACACTGAAGCTTTCTTT.

The J gene is TRBJ2-2, the V gene TRBV6-1; 7 bases match TRBD2. The CDR3 is made up of 15 amino acids. Germline V CDR1 and CDR2: MNHNS, SASEGT. The J segment lost 7 bases and the V segment lost 1 base, leaving 6 bases of the junction unmatched. The CDR3 bases are TGTGCCAGCAGTGAAGTCCCCCGGGGGGTCGGGGAGCTGTTTTTT. Protein: CASSEVPRGVGELFF.